The clone carrying this T cell receptor (beta chain) was counted once. The V segment lost 0 bases and the J segment 1 base; nucleotides outside the gene matches: 7. The CDR3 has 16 amino acids. CDR1 and CDR2 (germline): SGHDT, YYEEEE. The data were taken from a study of blood T cell repertoires in COVID-19. Study as a whole: PBMCs, B-cell-depleted T cells, or T cells provided the cDNA or gDNA that made up the material.

The study assigned cohorts using participant-reported clinical history. Measured with immunoSEQ multiplex PCR; TCRdb has only the in-frame clones, and not every one. The repertoire holds some 320,000 clones, more than 70% seen once, with approximately 5.3% in the top ten. Specimen: PBMCs or T cells enriched from blood (not recorded which). This TCR was recovered from a woman in her 30s who had recovered from COVID-19. The chain recombines TRBV5-6 with TRBJ2-7; TRBD1 matches 7 bases. The CDR3 reads CASSLESWTGSYEQYF. The CDR3 coding sequence is TGTGCCAGCAGCTTGGAATCCTGGACAGGTTCCTACGAGCAGTACTTC.